This T cell receptor beta chain comes out of a study of blood T cell repertoires in COVID-19. About the research overall: Researchers got acute and convalescent COVID-19 samples from the United States, Italy and Spain. Nucleic acid was either cDNA or gDNA, and it came from T cells, B-cell-depleted T cells, or PBMCs.

The V gene lost 4 bases and the J gene lost 2 bases, with 12 bases spanning the gap. CDR3 length equals 15 residues. The germline CDR1 and CDR2 sequences are LGHDT and YNNKEL (reference sequence). Assay: immunoSEQ multiplex PCR; the TCRdb copy retains only in-frame clones and omits some. The repertoire holds around 130,000 clones, with around 79% as singletons. The sequence was obtained from a man older than 75 with acute or convalescent COVID-19. The sample was peripheral blood. The chain recombines TRBV3-1 (or the pseudogene TRBV3-2) with TRBJ2-1, with D tentatively TRBD1 (5 bases). CDR3 amino acids: CASSPNLGAYNEQFF. DNA for the CDR3: TGTGCCAGCAGCCCCAACCTAGGGGCCTACAATGAGCAGTTCTTC.